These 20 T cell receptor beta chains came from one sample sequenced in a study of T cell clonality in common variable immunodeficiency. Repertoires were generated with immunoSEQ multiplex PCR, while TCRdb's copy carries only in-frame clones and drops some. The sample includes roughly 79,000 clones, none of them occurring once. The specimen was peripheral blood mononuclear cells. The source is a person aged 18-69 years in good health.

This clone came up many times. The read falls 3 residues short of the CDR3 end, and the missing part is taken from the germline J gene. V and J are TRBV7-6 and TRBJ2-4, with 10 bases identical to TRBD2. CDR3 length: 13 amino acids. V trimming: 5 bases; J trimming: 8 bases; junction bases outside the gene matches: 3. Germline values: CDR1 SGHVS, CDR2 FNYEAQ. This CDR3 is CASSRTSGHIQYF. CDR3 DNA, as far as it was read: TGTGCCAGCAGCCGGACTAGCGGACACATT.

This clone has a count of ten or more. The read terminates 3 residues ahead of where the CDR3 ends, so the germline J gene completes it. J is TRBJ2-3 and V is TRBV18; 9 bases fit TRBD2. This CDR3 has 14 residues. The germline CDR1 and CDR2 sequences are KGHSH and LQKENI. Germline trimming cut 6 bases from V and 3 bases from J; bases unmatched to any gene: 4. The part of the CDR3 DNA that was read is TGTGCCAGCTCCCTAGGACTAGCGACAGATACG. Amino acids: CASSLGLATDT. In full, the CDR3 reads CASSLGLATDTQYF.

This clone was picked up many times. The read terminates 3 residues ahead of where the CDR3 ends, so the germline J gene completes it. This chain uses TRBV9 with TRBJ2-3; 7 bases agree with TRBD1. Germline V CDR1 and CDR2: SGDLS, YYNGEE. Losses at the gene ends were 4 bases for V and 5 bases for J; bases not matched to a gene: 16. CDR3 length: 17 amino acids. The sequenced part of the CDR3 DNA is TGTGCCAGCAGCCCTCGGGACAGACGGCCCCTAGGAGATACG. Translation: CASSPRDRRPLGDT. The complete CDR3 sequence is CASSPRDRRPLGDTQYF.

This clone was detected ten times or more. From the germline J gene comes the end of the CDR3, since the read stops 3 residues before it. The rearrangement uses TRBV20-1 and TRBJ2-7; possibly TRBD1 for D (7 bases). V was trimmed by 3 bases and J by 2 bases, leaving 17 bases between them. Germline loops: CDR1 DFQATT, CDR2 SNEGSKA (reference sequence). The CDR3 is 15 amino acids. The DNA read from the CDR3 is TGCAGTGCTAGGGGGGGACAGTCACTCCCCTACGAG. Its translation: CSARGGQSLPYE. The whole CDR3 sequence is CSARGGQSLPYEQYF.

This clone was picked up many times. The DNA read from the CDR3 is TGCGCCAGCAGCTTTGACGCGGGCAACACCGGGGAG. Protein sequence: CASSFDAGNTGE. In full, the CDR3 is CASSFDAGNTGELFF. The chain links TRBV5-1 to TRBJ2-2, with a weak D call TRBD2 (5 bases). The read gets to within 3 residues of the CDR3 end, and the germline J gene fills in the rest. CDR1 SGHRS and CDR2 YFSETQ come from the germline V gene. Trimming pared 2 bases from V and 2 bases from J, leaving 10 bases between. The CDR3 totals 15 residues.

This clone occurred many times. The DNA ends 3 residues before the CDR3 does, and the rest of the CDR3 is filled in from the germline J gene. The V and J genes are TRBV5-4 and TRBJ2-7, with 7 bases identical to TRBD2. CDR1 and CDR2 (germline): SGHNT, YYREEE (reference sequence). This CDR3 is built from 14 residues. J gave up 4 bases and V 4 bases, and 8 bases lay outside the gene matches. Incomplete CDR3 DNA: TGTGCCAGCAGCGCCGGGACTACAAGATACGAG. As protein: CASSAGTTRYE. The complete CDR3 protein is CASSAGTTRYEQYF.

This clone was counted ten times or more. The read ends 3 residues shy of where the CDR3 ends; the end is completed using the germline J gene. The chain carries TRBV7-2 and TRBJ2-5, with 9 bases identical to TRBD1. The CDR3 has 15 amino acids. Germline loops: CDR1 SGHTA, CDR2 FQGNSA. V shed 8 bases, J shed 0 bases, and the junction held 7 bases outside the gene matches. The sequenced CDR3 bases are TGTGCCAGCGGGAGGACAGGGGCCGACCAAGAGACC. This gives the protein CASGRTGADQET. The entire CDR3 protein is CASGRTGADQETQYF.

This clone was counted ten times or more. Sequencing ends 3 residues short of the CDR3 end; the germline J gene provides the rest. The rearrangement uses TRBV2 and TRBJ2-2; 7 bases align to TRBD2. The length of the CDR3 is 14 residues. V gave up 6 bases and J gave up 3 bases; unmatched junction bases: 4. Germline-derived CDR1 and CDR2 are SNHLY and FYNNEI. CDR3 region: CASSGLGYTGELFF. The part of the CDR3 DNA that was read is TGTGCCAGCAGCGGACTAGGGTACACCGGGGAG.

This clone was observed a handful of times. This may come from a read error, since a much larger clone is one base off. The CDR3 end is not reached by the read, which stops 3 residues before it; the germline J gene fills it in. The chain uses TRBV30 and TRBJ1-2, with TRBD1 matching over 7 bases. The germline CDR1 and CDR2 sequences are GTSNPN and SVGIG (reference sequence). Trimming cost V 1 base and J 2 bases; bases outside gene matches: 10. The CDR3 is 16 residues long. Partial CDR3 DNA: TGTGCCTGGAGTGGGGGATTCGGCAGGGGGAACTATGGC. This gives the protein CAWSGGFGRGNYG. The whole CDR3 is CAWSGGFGRGNYGYTF.

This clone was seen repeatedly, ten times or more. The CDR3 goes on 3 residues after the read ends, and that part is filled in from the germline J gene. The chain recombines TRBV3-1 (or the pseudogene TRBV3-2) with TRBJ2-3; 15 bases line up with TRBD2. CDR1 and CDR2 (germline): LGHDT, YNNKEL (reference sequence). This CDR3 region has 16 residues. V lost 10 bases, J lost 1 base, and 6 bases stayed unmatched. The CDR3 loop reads CATGLAGGPGTDTQYF. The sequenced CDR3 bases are TGTGCCACCGGACTAGCGGGAGGGCCGGGCACAGATACG.

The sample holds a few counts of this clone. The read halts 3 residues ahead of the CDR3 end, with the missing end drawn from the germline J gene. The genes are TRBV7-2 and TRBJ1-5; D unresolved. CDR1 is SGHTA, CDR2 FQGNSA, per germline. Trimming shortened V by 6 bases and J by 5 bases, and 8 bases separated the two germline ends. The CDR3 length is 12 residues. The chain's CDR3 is CASSHNDQPQHF. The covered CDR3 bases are TGTGCCAGCAGTCACAATGATCAGCCC.

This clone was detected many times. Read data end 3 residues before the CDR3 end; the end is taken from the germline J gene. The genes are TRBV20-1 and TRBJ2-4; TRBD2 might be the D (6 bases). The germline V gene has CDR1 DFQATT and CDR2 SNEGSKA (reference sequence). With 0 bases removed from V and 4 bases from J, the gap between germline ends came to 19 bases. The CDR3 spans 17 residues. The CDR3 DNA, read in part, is TGCAGTGCTAGAGAAGTAAATTTATGGCGGGGTAAAAACATT. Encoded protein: CSAREVNLWRGKNI. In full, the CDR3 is CSAREVNLWRGKNIQYF.

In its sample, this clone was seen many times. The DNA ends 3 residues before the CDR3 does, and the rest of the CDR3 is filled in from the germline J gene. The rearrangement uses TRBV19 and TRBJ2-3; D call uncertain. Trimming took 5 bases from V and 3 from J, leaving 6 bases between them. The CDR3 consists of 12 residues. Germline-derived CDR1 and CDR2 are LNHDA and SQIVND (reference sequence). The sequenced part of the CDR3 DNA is TGTGCCAGTAGTTACCGGACAGATACG. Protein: CASSYRTDT. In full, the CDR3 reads CASSYRTDTQYF.

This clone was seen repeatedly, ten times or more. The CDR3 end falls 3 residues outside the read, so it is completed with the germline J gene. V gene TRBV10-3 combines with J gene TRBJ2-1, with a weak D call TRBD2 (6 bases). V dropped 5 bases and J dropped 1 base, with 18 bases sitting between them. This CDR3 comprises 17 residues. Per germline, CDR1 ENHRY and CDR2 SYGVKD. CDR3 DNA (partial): TGTGCCATCAGTCCCCGGGACTCACAAATGTCCTACAATGAG. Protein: CAISPRDSQMSYNE. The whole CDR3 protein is CAISPRDSQMSYNEQFF.

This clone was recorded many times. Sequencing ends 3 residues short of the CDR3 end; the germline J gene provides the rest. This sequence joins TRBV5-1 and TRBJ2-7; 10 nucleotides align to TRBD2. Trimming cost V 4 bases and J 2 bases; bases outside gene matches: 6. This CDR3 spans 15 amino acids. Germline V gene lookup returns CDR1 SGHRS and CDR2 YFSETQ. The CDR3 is CASSPGLAEPYEQYF. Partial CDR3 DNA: TGCGCCAGCAGCCCCGGACTAGCGGAACCCTACGAG.

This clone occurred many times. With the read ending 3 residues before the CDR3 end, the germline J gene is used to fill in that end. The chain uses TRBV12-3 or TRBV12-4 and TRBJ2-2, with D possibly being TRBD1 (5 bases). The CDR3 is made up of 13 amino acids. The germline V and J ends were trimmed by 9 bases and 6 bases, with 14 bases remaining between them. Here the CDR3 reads CASPSLGAGELFF. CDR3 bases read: TGTGCCAGTCCCTCCTTAGGGGCCGGGGAG.

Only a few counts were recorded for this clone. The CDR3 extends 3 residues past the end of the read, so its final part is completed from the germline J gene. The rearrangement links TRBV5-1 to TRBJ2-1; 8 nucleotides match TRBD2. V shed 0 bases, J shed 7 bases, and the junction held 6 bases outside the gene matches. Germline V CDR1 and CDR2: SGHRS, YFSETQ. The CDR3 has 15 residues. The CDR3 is CASSLGGTSMNEQFF. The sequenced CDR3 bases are TGCGCCAGCAGCTTGGGCGGGACTAGTATGAATGAG.

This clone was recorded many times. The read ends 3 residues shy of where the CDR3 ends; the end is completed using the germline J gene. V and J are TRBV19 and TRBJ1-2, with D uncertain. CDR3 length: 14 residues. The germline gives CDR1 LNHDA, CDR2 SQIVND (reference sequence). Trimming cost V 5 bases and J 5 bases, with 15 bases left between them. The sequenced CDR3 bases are TGTGCCAGTAGTCCTTCACCGGGTTCTTATGGC. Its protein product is CASSPSPGSYG. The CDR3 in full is CASSPSPGSYGYTF.

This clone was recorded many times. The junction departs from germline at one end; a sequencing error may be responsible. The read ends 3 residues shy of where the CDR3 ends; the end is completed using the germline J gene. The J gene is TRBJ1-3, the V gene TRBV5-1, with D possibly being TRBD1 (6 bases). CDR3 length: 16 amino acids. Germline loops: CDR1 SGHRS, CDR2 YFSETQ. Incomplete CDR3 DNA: TGCACCAGCAGCGTCGGACAGATAAGCTCTGGAAACACC. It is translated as CTSSVGQISSGNT. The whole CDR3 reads CTSSVGQISSGNTIYF.

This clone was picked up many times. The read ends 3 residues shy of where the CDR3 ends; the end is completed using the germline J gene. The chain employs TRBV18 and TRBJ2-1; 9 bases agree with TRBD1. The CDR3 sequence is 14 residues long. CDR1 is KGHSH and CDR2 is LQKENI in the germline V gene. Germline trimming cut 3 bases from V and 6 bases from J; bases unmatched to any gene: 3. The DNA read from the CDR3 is TGTGCCAGCTCACCCCTGGGACAGGGCAATGAG. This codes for CASSPLGQGNE. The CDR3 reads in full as CASSPLGQGNEQFF.